This is a list of T cell receptor beta chains from one sample in a study of T cells in Graves' hyperthyroidism and ophthalmopathy. TCRdb reanalysed the multiplex PCR reads using MiXCR and keeps one entry per CDR3 protein. The repertoire includes 350,000 to 400,000 distinct CDR3 sequences, more than 13% of them detected once, and approximately 32% sits in the top ten. Input material: blood. The receptors were gathered from a woman in her thirties with Graves' hyperthyroidism. The CDR3 runs from the conserved cysteine through the conserved F or W. Fields, in order: clone size, V gene, CDR3 protein. Where a row states a size, it is once, few, many or the class of an expanded clone; other rows omit it.

clone_size: .
v_call: TRBV6-1
cdr3_aa: CASSGQLSANEKLFF

clone_size: many
v_call: TRBV6-5
cdr3_aa: CASSYSNPRGAYEQYF

clone_size: few
v_call: TRBV2
cdr3_aa: CASSDRLVSSYNEQFF

clone_size: .
v_call: TRBV5-1
cdr3_aa: CASSMDPGWVETQYF

clone_size: many
v_call: TRBV30
cdr3_aa: CAWSATPNTEAFF

clone_size: many
v_call: TRBV30
cdr3_aa: CAWSLGVGVGQPQHF

clone_size: .
v_call: TRBV19
cdr3_aa: CASSIMDYSNQPQHF

clone_size: many
v_call: TRBV5-1
cdr3_aa: CASSLEGTGGNYGYTF

clone_size: few
v_call: TRBV10-3
cdr3_aa: CAIKRLAGGDEQFF

clone_size: many
v_call: TRBV7-9
cdr3_aa: CASGELYTGELFF

clone_size: many
v_call: TRBV20-1
cdr3_aa: CSAGGLRGNEQFF

clone_size: many
v_call: TRBV6-1
cdr3_aa: CASGPGRAGVRGEQFF

clone_size: few
v_call: TRBV24-1
cdr3_aa: CATSDSGLAGGEDTQYF

clone_size: many
v_call: TRBV7-9
cdr3_aa: CASSLGGFDNEQFF

clone_size: many
v_call: TRBV30
cdr3_aa: CAWSTDPPGSPLHF

clone_size: many
v_call: TRBV28
cdr3_aa: CASSLDGLSYNEQFF

clone_size: .
v_call: TRBV3-1
cdr3_aa: CASSQDLAGYNSPLHF

clone_size: many
v_call: TRBV2
cdr3_aa: CASSPPEGGRGQPQHF

clone_size: once
v_call: TRBV20-1
cdr3_aa: CSASRDSRYSNQPQHF

clone_size: few
v_call: TRBV2
cdr3_aa: CASGDRQKTGDRTYNEQFF

clone_size: .
v_call: TRBV28
cdr3_aa: CASSGAGPYEQYF

clone_size: many
v_call: TRBV5-1
cdr3_aa: CASSLGGTGINEQFF

clone_size: many
v_call: TRBV18
cdr3_aa: CASRGGSDEKLFF

clone_size: .
v_call: TRBV28
cdr3_aa: CASSFQTGAGGYTF

clone_size: many
v_call: TRBV19
cdr3_aa: CASSIGLDRGQVQPQHF

clone_size: few
v_call: TRBV6-4
cdr3_aa: CAVLVGDGTQYF

clone_size: many
v_call: TRBV30
cdr3_aa: CAWSVNLAEQETQYF

clone_size: .
v_call: TRBV18
cdr3_aa: CASSPSLDGQETQYF

clone_size: .
v_call: TRBV5-1
cdr3_aa: CASSLGHGSYEQYF

clone_size: many
v_call: TRBV20-1
cdr3_aa: CSARGGSGGEKLFF

clone_size: .
v_call: TRBV19
cdr3_aa: CASSTGTGYQPQHF

clone_size: few
v_call: TRBV7-3
cdr3_aa: CASSPQGPGGNEQFF

clone_size: many
v_call: TRBV30
cdr3_aa: CAWSVESRFYGYTF

clone_size: many
v_call: TRBV10-2
cdr3_aa: CASSESALAGATDTQYF

clone_size: .
v_call: TRBV20-1
cdr3_aa: CSARGTSVGYEQYF

clone_size: many
v_call: TRBV28
cdr3_aa: CASSVTSSGDTQYF

clone_size: .
v_call: TRBV9
cdr3_aa: CASSGPQRGNTQYF

clone_size: few
v_call: TRBV13
cdr3_aa: CASSLTGAGRGKLFF

clone_size: .
v_call: TRBV10-1
cdr3_aa: CASSEGRRRESSYNEQFF

clone_size: few
v_call: TRBV19
cdr3_aa: CASSLRTSGDSSYNEQFF

clone_size: many
v_call: TRBV12-3/TRBV12-4
cdr3_aa: CASSSGYQPQHF

clone_size: many
v_call: TRBV6-5
cdr3_aa: CASSYYSMDTEAFF

clone_size: few
v_call: TRBV5-1
cdr3_aa: CASSLSQNYGYTF